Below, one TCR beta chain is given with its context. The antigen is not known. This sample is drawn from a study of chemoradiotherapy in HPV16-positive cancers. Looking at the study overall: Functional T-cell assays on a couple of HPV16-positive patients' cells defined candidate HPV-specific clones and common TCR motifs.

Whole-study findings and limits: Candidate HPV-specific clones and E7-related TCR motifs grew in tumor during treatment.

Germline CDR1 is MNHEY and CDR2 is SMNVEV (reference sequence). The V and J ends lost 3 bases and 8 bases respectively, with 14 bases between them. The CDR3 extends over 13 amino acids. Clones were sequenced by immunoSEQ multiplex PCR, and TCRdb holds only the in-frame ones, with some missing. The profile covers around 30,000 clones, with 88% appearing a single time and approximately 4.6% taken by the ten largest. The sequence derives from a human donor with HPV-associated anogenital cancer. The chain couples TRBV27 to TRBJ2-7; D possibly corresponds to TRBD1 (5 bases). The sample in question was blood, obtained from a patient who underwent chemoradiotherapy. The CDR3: CASSFGFTDKQYF. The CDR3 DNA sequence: TGTGCCAGCAGTTTCGGCTTTACGGACAAGCAGTACTTC.